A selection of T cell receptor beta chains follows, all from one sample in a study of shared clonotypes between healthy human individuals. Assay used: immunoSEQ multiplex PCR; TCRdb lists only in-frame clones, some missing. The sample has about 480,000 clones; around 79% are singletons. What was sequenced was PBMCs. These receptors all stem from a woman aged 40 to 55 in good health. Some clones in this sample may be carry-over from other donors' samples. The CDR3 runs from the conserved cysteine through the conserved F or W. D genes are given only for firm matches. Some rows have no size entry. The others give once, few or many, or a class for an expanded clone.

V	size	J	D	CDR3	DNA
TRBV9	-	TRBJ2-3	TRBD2	CASSISGRTDTQYF	TGTGCCAGCAGTATAAGCGGGAGAACAGATACGCAGTATTTT
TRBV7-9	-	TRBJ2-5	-	CASSLGTVETQYF	TGTGCCAGCAGCCTCGGGACCGTAGAGACCCAGTACTTC
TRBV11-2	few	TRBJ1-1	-	CASSLGVQTAFF	TGTGCCAGCAGCTTAGGGGTACAAACCGCTTTCTTT
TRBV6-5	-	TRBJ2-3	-	CASSYYSRRTDTQYF	TGTGCCAGCAGTTATTATAGCCGCCGGACAGATACGCAGTATTTT
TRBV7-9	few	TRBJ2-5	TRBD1	CASSLRGQGGGETQYF	TGTGCCAGCAGCTTACGTGGACAGGGAGGTGGAGAGACCCAGTACTTC
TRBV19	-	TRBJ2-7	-	CASSMAGVRNEQYF	TGTGCCAGTAGTATGGCAGGCGTCCGCAACGAGCAGTACTTC
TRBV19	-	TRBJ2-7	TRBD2	CASSTGLAGVYEQYF	TGTGCCAGTAGTACAGGACTAGCGGGAGTCTACGAGCAGTACTTC
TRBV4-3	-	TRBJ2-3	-	CASSIIGSTDTQYF	TGCGCCAGCAGCATTATCGGTAGCACAGATACGCAGTATTTT
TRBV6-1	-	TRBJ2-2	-	CASSTRYTGELFF	TGTGCCAGCAGTACCCGTTACACCGGGGAGCTGTTTTTT
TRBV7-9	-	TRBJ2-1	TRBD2	CASSPPLAGGKEQFF	TGTGCCAGCAGCCCTCCTCTAGCGGGAGGTAAGGAGCAGTTCTTC